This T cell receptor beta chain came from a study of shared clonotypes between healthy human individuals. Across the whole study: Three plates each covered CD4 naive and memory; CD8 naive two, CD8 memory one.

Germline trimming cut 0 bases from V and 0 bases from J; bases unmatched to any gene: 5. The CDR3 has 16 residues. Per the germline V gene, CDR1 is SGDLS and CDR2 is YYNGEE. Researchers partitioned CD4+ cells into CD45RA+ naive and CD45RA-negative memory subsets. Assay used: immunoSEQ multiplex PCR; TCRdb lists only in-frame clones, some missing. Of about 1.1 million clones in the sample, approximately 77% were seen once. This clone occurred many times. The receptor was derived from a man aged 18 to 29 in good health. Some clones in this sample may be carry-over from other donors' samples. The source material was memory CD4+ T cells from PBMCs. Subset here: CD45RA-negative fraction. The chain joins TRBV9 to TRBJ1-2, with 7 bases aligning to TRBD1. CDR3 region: CASSVGGQGANYGYTF. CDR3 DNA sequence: TGTGCCAGCAGCGTAGGAGGCCAGGGGGCTAACTATGGCTACACCTTC.